This TCR beta chain was captured in a study of graft-versus-host responses after intestinal transplantation. Study background: As for transplant type, recipients had multivisceral, liver-intestinal, or isolated intestinal grafts. Anti-thymocyte globulin induction, then tacrolimus and steroids for around 3 years, went to all recipients. General study points: Maximum circulating GvH clone levels tracked with early post-transplant HvG decreases. Some patients had graft-donor T cell macrochimerism, and their allografts showed high graft-versus-host to host-versus-graft clonal ratios.

Here immunoSEQ multiplex PCR was the method, and the copy in TCRdb shows in-frame clones only, minus some. This table has some 120,000 clones, just over 90% appearing once. A word on this clone: Its antigen is not identified.

The sequencing here drew on unstimulated CD4+ T cells sorted from spleen or lymph node cells, taken before intestinal transplant. The receptor was isolated from a human donor who received an intestinal transplant.

The CDR3, as DNA: TGTGCCAGCAATCCTGCGGGACAGGGGTTCGAGCAGTACTTC. Encoded protein: CASNPAGQGFEQYF. J is TRBJ2-7 and V is TRBV28; TRBD1 matches 10 bases. This CDR3 spans 14 amino acids. J lost 6 bases, V lost 7 bases, and 9 bases had no gene match. CDR1 is MDHEN, CDR2 SYDVKM, per germline.